These 20 T cell receptor beta chains originate from one sample sequenced in a study of T cell repertoires in cytomegalovirus infection. For these TCRs, the target antigens are not known. One entry per CDR3 protein, called by TCRdb with MiXCR from the reads. This sample has about 480,000 distinct CDR3 sequences, with 30% to 35% found just once. This material consisted of cultured PBMCs, taken from culture after CMV antigen stimulation. The source is a human donor in good health (CMV status not recorded). Some clones in this sample may be carry-over from other donors' samples.

This chain joins TRBV19 and TRBJ2-7; the match to TRBD1 covers 9 bases. This CDR3 comprises 15 residues. The ends lost 6 bases at V and 5 bases at J; junction bases unmatched: 11. Germline values: CDR1 LNHDA, CDR2 SQIVND (reference sequence). CDR3 in DNA: TGTGCCAGTAGCTGGGCCCGGGACAGGGCCAACGAGCAGTACTTC. This gives the protein CASSWARDRANEQYF.

This clonotype was counted a few times. The chain couples TRBV7-2 to TRBJ2-1; tentatively, D is TRBD2 (6 bases). The germline gives CDR1 SGHTA, CDR2 FQGNSA. This CDR3 comprises 15 residues. With 2 bases removed from V and 7 bases from J, the gap between germline ends came to 15 bases. The CDR3 is CASSLNLVRGNEQFF. The CDR3 bases are TGTGCCAGCAGCTTAAACCTCGTGCGGGGAAATGAGCAGTTCTTC.

This clonotype was observed a few times. The chain carries TRBV7-3 and TRBJ1-1; D not certain. Trimming removed 2 bases from V and 0 bases from J, with 10 bases in between. Germline V gives CDR1 SGHTA, CDR2 FQGTGA. The CDR3 sequence is 15 residues long. CDR3 DNA: TGTGCCAGCAGCTTAGAGCCAGCAATGAACACTGAAGCTTTCTTT. This translates into CASSLEPAMNTEAFF.

This clonotype was observed a single time. In DNA form, the CDR3 reads TGCAGTGCTAGAGATCTGGGACTCTACAGCACAGATACGCAGTATTTT. It specifies CSARDLGLYSTDTQYF. The V call is TRBV20-1, the J call TRBJ2-3; D may be TRBD2 (6 bases). V lost 0 bases and J lost 0, with 13 bases in between. Germline CDR1 DFQATT, CDR2 SNEGSKA (reference sequence). The CDR3 has 16 amino acids.

This clonotype has only a few counts. The chain has TRBV7-7 and TRBJ1-3; weak D call: TRBD1 (6 bases). The CDR3 is made up of 15 amino acids. The V end lost 5 bases, the J end lost 2 bases, and 13 bases lay between the germline ends. From germline, CDR1 is SSHAT and CDR2 FNYEAQ (reference sequence). The CDR3 nucleotides are TGTGCCAGCAGCCTCAACCCAGGGGCTGGAAACACCATATATTTT. Translating it yields CASSLNPGAGNTIYF.

This clonotype occurred a few times. The V gene is TRBV6-5, the J gene TRBJ2-6; possibly TRBD1 for D (6 bases). Trimming shortened V by 8 bases and J by 2 bases, and 10 bases separated the two germline ends. CDR3 length: 14 amino acids. Germline CDR1 MNHEY, CDR2 SVGAGI. The CDR3 DNA sequence: TGTGCCAGCGGAGAGGGGGCTGGGGCCAACGTCCTGACTTTC. It codes for CASGEGAGANVLTF.

This clonotype was seen a single time. CDR3 in DNA: TGTGCCAGCAGTTTAAGGGGACAGGCTTCCCGAGCCTACGAGCAGTACGTC. Amino acids: CASSLRGQASRAYEQYV. The genes are TRBV27 and TRBJ2-7; 8 bases are a match to TRBD1. Germline V gives CDR1 MNHEY, CDR2 SMNVEV (reference sequence). With 2 bases clipped from V and 2 bases from J, the junction kept 11 bases outside the gene matches. The CDR3 spans 17 residues.

This clonotype was seen more than once but under ten times. The V and J genes are TRBV7-2 and TRBJ2-1; 8 positions match TRBD1. The CDR3 covers 15 residues. V lost 5 bases, J lost 4 bases, and 7 bases stayed unmatched. Germline V gene sequence: CDR1 SGHTA, CDR2 FQGNSA. CDR3 DNA: TGTGCCAGCAGCGATGACAGGGGTGTTTACAATGAGCAGTTCTTC. It is translated as CASSDDRGVYNEQFF.

This clonotype was detected only a few times. J is TRBJ1-2 and V is TRBV27; TRBD1 aligns across 7 bases. V was pared by 5 bases and J by 8 bases, with 14 bases of the junction left unmatched. This CDR3 has 15 residues. The germline V gene has CDR1 MNHEY and CDR2 SMNVEV (reference sequence). The CDR3 sequence is CASSALGTELRGYTF. CDR3 DNA sequence: TGTGCCAGCAGTGCGCTCGGGACAGAGCTAAGGGGCTACACCTTC.

The rearrangement uses TRBV4-1 and TRBJ2-7, with TRBD2 matching 11 bases. After removal of 0 bases from V and 3 bases from J, the junction contained 16 bases not matched to a gene. The germline V gene has CDR1 MGHRA and CDR2 YSYEKL. This CDR3 contains 20 residues. CDR3 bases: TGCGCCAGCAGCCAAGATTCCCCGGGGACTAGCGGAGGGGGGATCTACGAGCAGTACTTC. This gives the protein CASSQDSPGTSGGGIYEQYF.

The table lists this clonotype with a count of one. CDR3 sequence reads: CASRRLAGDSDTQYF. CDR3 DNA: TGTGCCAGCCGTCGACTAGCGGGAGATTCAGATACGCAGTATTTT. The rearrangement links TRBV2 to TRBJ2-3; TRBD2 aligns across 12 bases. The CDR3 extends over 15 amino acids. Germline V gene lookup returns CDR1 SNHLY and CDR2 FYNNEI. Germline trimming cut 8 bases from V and 4 bases from J; bases unmatched to any gene: 7.

This clonotype was recorded a few times. The gene calls are TRBV7-6 and TRBJ2-5; D perhaps matches TRBD2 (7 bases). The V end was cut by 5 bases, the J end by 2 bases, with 21 bases between. The CDR3 covers 17 residues. Germline loops: CDR1 SGHVS, CDR2 FNYEAQ. CDR3: CASSPPRGAAGQETQYF. In nucleotides, the CDR3 is TGTGCCAGCAGCCCGCCAAGGGGGGCAGCGGGACAAGAGACCCAGTACTTC.

The chain employs TRBV12-3 or TRBV12-4 and TRBJ2-2; TRBD2 matches 12 bases. The CDR3 sequence is 20 residues long. Unmatched junction bases numbered 16, after V lost 5 bases and J lost 3 bases. CDR3 in DNA: TGTGCCAGCAGTGCCGGACTAGCGGGATTCTTGTTCGGCGACACCGGGGAGCTGTTTTTT. It codes for CASSAGLAGFLFGDTGELFF.

The chain recombines TRBV6-8 with TRBJ2-7, with TRBD2 matching 10 bases. This CDR3 has 15 residues. V lost 1 base, J lost 7 bases, and 7 bases stayed unmatched. In germline, CDR1 is MNHGY, CDR2 SAAAGT. The CDR3 reads CASSYWTSGGREQYF. The CDR3, as DNA: TGTGCCAGCAGTTACTGGACTAGCGGAGGGAGGGAGCAGTACTTC.

This clonotype has a count of ten or more. V and J are TRBV7-2 and TRBJ2-5; TRBD2 matches 13 bases. The CDR3 has 15 amino acids. The trim removed 5 bases at V and 2 bases at J, leaving 2 bases unmatched. Germline V gene sequence: CDR1 SGHTA, CDR2 FQGNSA. The CDR3 sequence is CASSRTSGSQETQYF. The CDR3 nucleotides read TGTGCCAGCAGCCGGACTAGCGGGAGTCAAGAGACCCAGTACTTC.

This clonotype has a handful of counts. The chain employs TRBV7-2 and TRBJ1-6, with unresolved D. Trimming took 4 bases from V and 12 from J, leaving 13 bases between them. Germline V gene data show CDR1 as SGHTA and CDR2 as FQGNSA. The CDR3 contains 13 residues. For the CDR3, the DNA is TGTGCCAGCAGCTACGACCCTTCGTTACCCCTCCACTTT. Translated: CASSYDPSLPLHF.

This clonotype showed up many times. J is TRBJ2-1 and V is TRBV7-2, with TRBD2 identical over 7 bases. CDR3 length: 15 amino acids. Trimming at V came to 2 bases and at J to 4 bases, leaving 5 bases not matched to a gene. CDR1 SGHTA and CDR2 FQGNSA come from the germline V gene. The CDR3 loop is CASSLPAGRYNEQFF. DNA of the CDR3: TGTGCCAGCAGCTTACCGGCCGGGAGGTACAATGAGCAGTTCTTC. Combining the CDR3 with reference TRBV7-2 and TRBJ2-1 gives the whole variable domain GAGVSQSPSNKVTEKGKDVELRCDPISGHTALYWYRQSLGQGLEFLIYFQGNSAPDKSGLPSDRFSAERTGGSVSTLTIQRTQQEDSAVYLCASSLPAGRYNEQFFGPGTRLTVL.

This clonotype was detected only a few times. The chain employs TRBV7-6 and TRBJ1-5; D perhaps matches TRBD1 (6 bases). Germline V gene lookup returns CDR1 SGHVS and CDR2 FNYEAQ. V shed 2 bases and J shed 4 bases, with 18 bases lying between them. CDR3 length: 17 amino acids. The CDR3 DNA follows: TGTGCCAGCAGCTTATTTAAGGGGGACCCGAGGAATCAGCCCCAGCATTTT. Amino acids: CASSLFKGDPRNQPQHF.

This clonotype was counted only a few times. This sequence joins TRBV6-6 and TRBJ1-6, with D possibly matching TRBD1 (5 bases). Per the germline V gene, CDR1 is MNHNY and CDR2 is SVGAGI (reference sequence). V lost 2 bases and J 10 bases, leaving 12 bases between the germline ends. The CDR3 loop spans 14 amino acids. The CDR3 spells CASSYHDSRSPLHF. As DNA, the CDR3 is TGTGCCAGCAGTTACCATGACAGTCGCTCACCCCTCCACTTT.

This clonotype was counted a few times. The chain has TRBV7-8 and TRBJ2-1, with unresolved D. There are 15 residues in the CDR3. Looked up from germline, CDR1 is SGHVS and CDR2 is FQNEAQ. Trimming stripped 8 bases from V and 3 bases from J, with 17 bases between. The CDR3 reads CASAARVPSYNEQFF. The DNA for the CDR3 is TGTGCCAGCGCCGCGAGAGTGCCTAGCTACAATGAGCAGTTCTTC.